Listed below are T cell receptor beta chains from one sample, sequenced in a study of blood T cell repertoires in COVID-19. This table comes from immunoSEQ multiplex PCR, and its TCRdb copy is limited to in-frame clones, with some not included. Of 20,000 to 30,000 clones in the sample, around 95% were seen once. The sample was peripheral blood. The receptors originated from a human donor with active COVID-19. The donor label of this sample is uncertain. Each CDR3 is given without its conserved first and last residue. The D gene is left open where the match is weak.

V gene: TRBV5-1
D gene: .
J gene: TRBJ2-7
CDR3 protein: ASSPEAAATYEQY

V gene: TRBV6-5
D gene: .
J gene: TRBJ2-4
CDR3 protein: ASRLQGAKNIQY

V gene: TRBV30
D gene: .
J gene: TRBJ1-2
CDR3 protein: AWSPPGGVDYGYT

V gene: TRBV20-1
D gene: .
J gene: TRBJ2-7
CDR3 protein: SARELDKQY

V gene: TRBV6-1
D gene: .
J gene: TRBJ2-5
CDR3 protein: ASSEVGGRRETQY

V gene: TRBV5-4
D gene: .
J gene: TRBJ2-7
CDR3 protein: ASTRHSASSSYEQY

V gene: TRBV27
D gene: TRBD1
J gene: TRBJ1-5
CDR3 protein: ASSLGTALNQPQH

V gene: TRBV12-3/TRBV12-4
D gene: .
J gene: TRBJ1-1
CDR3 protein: ASSLRGATEAF

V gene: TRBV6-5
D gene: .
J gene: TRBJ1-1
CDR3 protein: ASHPIGAAREAF

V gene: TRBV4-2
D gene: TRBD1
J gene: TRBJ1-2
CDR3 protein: ASSQARGNQGYT

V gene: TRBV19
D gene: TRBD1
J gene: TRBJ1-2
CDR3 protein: ASSIWTGPDNYGYT

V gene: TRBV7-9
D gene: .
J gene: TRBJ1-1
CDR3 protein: ASSSSTEAF

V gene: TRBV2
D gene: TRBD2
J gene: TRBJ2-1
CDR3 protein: ASSAGGLAGEQF

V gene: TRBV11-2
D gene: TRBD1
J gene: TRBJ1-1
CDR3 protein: ASSLGSDRGRGQAF

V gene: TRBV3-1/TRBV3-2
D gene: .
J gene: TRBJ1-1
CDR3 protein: ASSQRSQGRPEAF

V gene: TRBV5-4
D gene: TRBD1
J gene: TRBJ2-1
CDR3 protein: ASSLGQGTYNEQF

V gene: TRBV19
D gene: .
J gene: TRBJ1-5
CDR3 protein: ATSTDSLNQPQH

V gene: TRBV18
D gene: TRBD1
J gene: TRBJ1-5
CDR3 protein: ASSPNGRGTNQPQH